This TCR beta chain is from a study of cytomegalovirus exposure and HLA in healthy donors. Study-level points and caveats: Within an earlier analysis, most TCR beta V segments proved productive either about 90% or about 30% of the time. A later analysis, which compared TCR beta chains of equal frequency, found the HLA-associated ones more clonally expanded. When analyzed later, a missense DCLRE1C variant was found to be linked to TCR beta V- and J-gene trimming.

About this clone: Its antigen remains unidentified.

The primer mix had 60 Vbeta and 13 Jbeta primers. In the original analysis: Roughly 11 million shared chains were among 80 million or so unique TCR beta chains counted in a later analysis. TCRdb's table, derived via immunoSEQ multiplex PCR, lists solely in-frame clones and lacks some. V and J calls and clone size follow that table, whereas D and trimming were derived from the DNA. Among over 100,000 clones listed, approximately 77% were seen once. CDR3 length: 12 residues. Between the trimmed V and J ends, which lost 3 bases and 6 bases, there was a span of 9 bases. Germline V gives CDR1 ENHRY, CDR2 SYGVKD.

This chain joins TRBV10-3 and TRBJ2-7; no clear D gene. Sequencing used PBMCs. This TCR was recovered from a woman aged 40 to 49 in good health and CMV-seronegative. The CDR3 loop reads CAISEGVREQYF. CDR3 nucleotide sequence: TGTGCCATCAGTGAAGGAGTGCGCGAGCAGTACTTC.